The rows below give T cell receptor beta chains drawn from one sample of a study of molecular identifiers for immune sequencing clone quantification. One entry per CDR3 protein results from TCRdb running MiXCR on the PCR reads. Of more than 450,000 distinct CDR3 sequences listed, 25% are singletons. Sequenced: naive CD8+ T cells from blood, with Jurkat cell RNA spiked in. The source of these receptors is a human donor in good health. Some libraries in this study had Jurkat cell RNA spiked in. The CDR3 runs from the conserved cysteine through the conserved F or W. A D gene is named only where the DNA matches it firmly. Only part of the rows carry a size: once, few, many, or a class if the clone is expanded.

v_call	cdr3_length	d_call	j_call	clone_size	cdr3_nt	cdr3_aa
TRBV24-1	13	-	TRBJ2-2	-	TGTGCCACCAGACAGACTAACACCGGGGAGCTGTTTTTT	CATRQTNTGELFF
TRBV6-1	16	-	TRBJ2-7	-	TGTGCCAGCAGTGCCTATCCAGGGGAGAAACACTACGAGCAGTACTTC	CASSAYPGEKHYEQYF
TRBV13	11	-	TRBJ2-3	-	TGTGCCAGCAGCACAACGGATACGCGGTATTTT	CASSTTDTRYF
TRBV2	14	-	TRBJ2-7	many	TGTGCCAGCAACCTCGACACGGGTTCCGCCGAGCAGTACTTC	CASNLDTGSAEQYF
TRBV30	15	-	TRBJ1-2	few	TGTGCCTGGAGTGCGCCGCGGGACTACAGCTATGGCTACACCTTC	CAWSAPRDYSYGYTF
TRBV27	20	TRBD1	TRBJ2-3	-	TGTGCCAGCAGTTTAGACAGGGGTGGTAGTGCGGCCAGTGGTACAGATACGCAGTATTTT	CASSLDRGGSAASGTDTQYF
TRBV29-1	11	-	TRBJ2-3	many	TGCAGCGTCGAACCCTTGGATACGCAGTATTTT	CSVEPLDTQYF
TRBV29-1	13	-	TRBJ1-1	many	TGCAGCGCCCGAACGGACCGAGGCACTGAAGCTTTCTTT	CSARTDRGTEAFF
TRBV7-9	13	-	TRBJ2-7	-	TGTGCCAGCAACCCATCGGCGGCCTACGAGCAGTACTTC	CASNPSAAYEQYF
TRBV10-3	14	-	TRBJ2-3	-	TGTGCCATCAGTGAAGGGACTCGCACAGCTACGCAGTATTTT	CAISEGTRTATQYF
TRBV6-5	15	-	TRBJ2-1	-	TGTGCCAGCAGGCCCGGACAGTTTCCCTACAATGAGCAGTTCTTC	CASRPGQFPYNEQFF
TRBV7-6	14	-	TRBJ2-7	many	TGTGCCAGCAGCTTAGCACAAAACTCCTACGAGCAGTACTTC	CASSLAQNSYEQYF
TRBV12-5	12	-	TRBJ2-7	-	TGTGCTAGTGGTTGGGGCACCTACGAGCAGTACTTC	CASGWGTYEQYF